This TCR beta chain originates from a study of human T cells and chemical hapten exposure. V dropped 4 bases and J dropped 4; count of bases not matched to a gene: 7. The CDR3 has 16 residues. The germline V gene encodes CDR1 KGHDR and CDR2 SFDVKD. Each CDR3 protein gets one entry after TCRdb re-called the RACE reads with MiXCR. The data hold about 380,000 distinct CDR3 sequences, with over 6% observed a single time. As to time point: patch test 2, 6 weeks after DPC sensitization. Treatment described: therapeutic diphenylcyclopropenone sensitization with weekly scalp DPC. The genes are TRBV24-1 and TRBJ2-3; 10 bases agree with TRBD1. The source is a woman between 18 and 29 years old with alopecia areata. Some clones in this sample may be carry-over from other donors' samples. The material was whole blood, obtained in connection with sensitization to the hapten diphenylcyclopropenone (DPC). The CDR3 protein is CATSESPGQGSDTQYF. Written as DNA, the CDR3 is TGTGCCACCAGTGAAAGTCCGGGACAGGGGTCAGATACGCAGTATTTT.